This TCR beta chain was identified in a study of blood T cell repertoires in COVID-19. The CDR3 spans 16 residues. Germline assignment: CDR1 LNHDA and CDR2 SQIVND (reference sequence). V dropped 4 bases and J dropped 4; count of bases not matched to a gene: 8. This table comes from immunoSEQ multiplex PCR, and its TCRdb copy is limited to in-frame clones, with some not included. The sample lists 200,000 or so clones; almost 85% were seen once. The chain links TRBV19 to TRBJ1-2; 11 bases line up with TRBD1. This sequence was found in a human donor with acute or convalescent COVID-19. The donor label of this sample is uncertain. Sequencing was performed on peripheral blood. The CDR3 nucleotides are TGTGCCAGTAGTAGAGGACAGGGGGCGCGGATCTATGGCTACACCTTC. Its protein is CASSRGQGARIYGYTF. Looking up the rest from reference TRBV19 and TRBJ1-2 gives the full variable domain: DGGITQSPKYLFRKEGQNVTLSCEQNLNHDAMYWYRQDPGQGLRLIYYSQIVNDFQKGDIAEGYSVSREKKESFPLTVTSAQKNPTAFYLCASSRGQGARIYGYTFGSGTRLTVV.